The 32 T cell receptor beta chains listed next were all sequenced from one sample in a study of blood T cell repertoires in COVID-19. This table comes from immunoSEQ multiplex PCR, and its TCRdb copy is limited to in-frame clones, with some not included. This repertoire shows about 160,000 clones, about 85% found once; its top ten account for roughly 7.3%. Sequenced sample: PBMCs or T cells enriched from blood (not recorded which). These receptors were taken from a woman aged 50 to 60 who had recovered from COVID-19.

This clone was recorded a few times. The gene calls are TRBV5-1 and TRBJ1-2; D is undetermined. V was shortened by 2 bases and J by 0 bases, with 5 bases between the two germline ends. This CDR3 spans 13 amino acids. CDR1 and CDR2 (germline): SGHRS, YFSETQ. The CDR3: CASSFSANYGYTF. For the CDR3, the DNA is TGCGCCAGCAGCTTTTCGGCTAACTATGGCTACACCTTC. The full variable domain, its missing parts supplied by reference TRBV5-1 and TRBJ1-2, is KAGVTQTPRYLIKTRGQQVTLSCSPISGHRSVSWYQQTPGQGLQFLFEYFSETQRNKGNFPGRFSGRQFSNSRSEMNVSTLELGDSALYLCASSFSANYGYTFGSGTRLTVV.

The chain recombines TRBV7-9 with TRBJ1-2, with a possible D match to TRBD1 (6 bases). Trimming removed 4 bases from V and 8 bases from J, with 20 bases in between. The CDR3 contains 15 residues. Germline values: CDR1 SEHNR, CDR2 FQNEAQ (reference sequence). The CDR3 region is CASSSPRDGGKGYTF. The CDR3, as DNA: TGTGCCAGCAGCTCCCCGCGAGATGGGGGCAAAGGCTACACCTTC.

The count of this clone is one. This chain joins TRBV5-4 and TRBJ1-2; no reliable D call. Per germline, CDR1 SGHNT and CDR2 YYREEE (reference sequence). There are 11 residues in the CDR3. The V gene lost 4 bases and the J gene lost 5 bases, with 6 bases spanning the gap. The chain's CDR3 is CASSPGYGYTF. As DNA, the CDR3 is TGTGCCAGCAGCCCCGGGTATGGCTACACCTTC.

This clone was seen just once. The chain combines TRBV9 with TRBJ2-2, with 9 bases matching TRBD1. Germline lookup yields CDR1 SGDLS and CDR2 YYNGEE. The CDR3 contains 15 residues. The V segment lost 0 bases and the J segment 6 bases; nucleotides outside the gene matches: 3. CDR3 DNA: TGTGCCAGCAGCGTAGAGGGACAGGGTTCCGGGGAGCTGTTTTTT. Translated: CASSVEGQGSGELFF.

This clone occurred a few times. The gene calls are TRBV5-6 and TRBJ2-1; possible D gene TRBD2, 6 bases. The V gene lost 0 bases and the J gene lost 6 bases, with 13 bases spanning the gap. Germline V lookup: CDR1 SGHDT, CDR2 YYEEEE. The CDR3 has 15 amino acids. The CDR3 nucleotides are TGTGCCAGCAGCTTGGTCGGGAGCATTCGCAATGAGCAGTTCTTC. It yields the protein CASSLVGSIRNEQFF. The complete variable domain, with remaining parts taken from reference TRBV5-6 and TRBJ2-1, reads DAGVTQSPTHLIKTRGQQVTLRCSPKSGHDTVSWYQQALGQGPQFIFQYYEEEERQRGNFPDRFSGHQFPNYSSELNVNALLLGDSALYLCASSLVGSIRNEQFFGPGTRLTVL.

The count of this clone is one. This rearrangement joins TRBV6-1 to TRBJ2-1; 9 nucleotides match TRBD2. V shed 4 bases, J shed 7 bases, and the junction held 11 bases outside the gene matches. This CDR3 comprises 16 residues. Germline CDR1 MNHNS, CDR2 SASEGT. The CDR3 DNA sequence: TGTGCCAGCAGTGCAGCTCTAGCGGGATATCGTAATGAGCAGTTCTTC. Amino acid sequence: CASSAALAGYRNEQFF.

This rearrangement joins TRBV6-1 to TRBJ1-1, with D maybe TRBD1 (5 bases). The CDR3 sequence is 16 residues long. Trimming stripped 3 bases from V and 6 bases from J, with 20 bases between. Germline CDR1 is MNHNS and CDR2 is SASEGT. CDR3 protein: CASSDSVTSGIPEAFF. The CDR3 DNA follows: TGTGCCAGCAGTGATTCTGTTACGTCAGGGATACCTGAAGCTTTCTTT.

V usage is TRBV6-5 and J usage is TRBJ1-3; D might be TRBD1 (6 bases). The V and J ends lost 5 bases and 1 base respectively, with 9 bases between them. CDR3 length: 14 amino acids. CDR1 and CDR2 from the germline V gene are MNHEY and SVGAGI. The CDR3, as DNA: TGTGCCAGCAGTCCACAGGGTTCTGGAAACACCATATATTTT. Translation gives CASSPQGSGNTIYF.

The chain carries TRBV5-4 and TRBJ2-1; 8 nucleotides agree with TRBD2. Losses at the gene ends were 4 bases for V and 4 bases for J; bases not matched to a gene: 7. This CDR3 is built from 15 residues. CDR1 is SGHNT, CDR2 YYREEE, per germline (reference sequence). The CDR3 coding sequence is TGTGCCAGCAGCAGAACTAGCGGACTATACAATGAGCAGTTCTTC. It translates to CASSRTSGLYNEQFF. The full variable domain, in which reference TRBV5-4 and TRBJ2-1 provide the parts outside the CDR3, is ETGVTQSPTHLIKTRGQQVTLRCSSQSGHNTVSWYQQALGQGPQFIFQYYREEENGRGNFPPRFSGLQFPNYSSELNVNALELDDSALYLCASSRTSGLYNEQFFGPGTRLTVL.

The rearrangement uses TRBV6-5 and TRBJ1-6; 9 bases fit TRBD1. Germline CDR1 reads MNHEY; CDR2 reads SVGAGI. Unmatched junction bases numbered 9, after V lost 8 bases and J lost 7 bases. The CDR3 spans 15 residues. Written as DNA, the CDR3 is TGTGCCAGCGGACTGACAGGGGGAAAGAATTCACCCCTCCACTTT. Translated: CASGLTGGKNSPLHF.

The chain employs TRBV5-8 and TRBJ1-2; 7 nucleotides agree with TRBD1. The CDR3 runs 15 residues. Germline CDR1 SGHTS, CDR2 YDEGEE. The V and J ends lost 0 bases and 2 bases, in that order; junction bases with no gene match: 4. CDR3: CASSLGKQGNYGYTF. Written as DNA, the CDR3 is TGTGCCAGCAGCTTGGGGAAACAGGGGAACTATGGCTACACCTTC.

This sequence joins TRBV21-1 and TRBJ2-1; the table's D call, TRBD2, has no DNA check behind it. TRBV21-1 is deemed a pseudogene. This CDR3 has 19 residues. CDR3 in amino acids: CASISWDDGTSGGYNEQFF. The CDR3 region has the DNA TGTGCCAGCATATCCTGGGATGACGGGACTAGCGGGGGGTACAATGAGCAGTTCTTC.

The chain combines TRBV28 with TRBJ1-5; a possible D gene is TRBD1 (6 bases). Germline CDR1 MDHEN, CDR2 SYDVKM. This CDR3 contains 14 residues. V was shortened by 6 bases and J by 7 bases, with 16 bases between the two germline ends. CDR3 nucleotide sequence: TGTGCCAGCAGGCCACAGGGAGTAAGGCAGCCCCAGCATTTT. Amino acid sequence: CASRPQGVRQPQHF.

This rearrangement joins TRBV7-9 to TRBJ2-3; 10 nucleotides align to TRBD1. CDR3 length: 14 residues. From germline, CDR1 is SEHNR and CDR2 FQNEAQ (reference sequence). J was trimmed by 5 bases and V by 3 bases; bases with no gene match: 2. The CDR3: CASSLDRGKDTQYF. CDR3 nucleotide sequence: TGTGCCAGCAGCTTGGACAGGGGGAAAGATACGCAGTATTTT.

The V and J genes are TRBV28 and TRBJ1-5; 11 bases line up with TRBD1. The V segment lost 5 bases and the J segment 4 bases; nucleotides outside the gene matches: 4. The CDR3 loop spans 15 amino acids. Germline assignment: CDR1 MDHEN and CDR2 SYDVKM. The CDR3 is CASSTGQGANQPQHF. CDR3 nucleotide sequence: TGTGCCAGCAGTACCGGACAGGGGGCGAATCAGCCCCAGCATTTT. Complete variable domain (other parts from reference TRBV28 and TRBJ1-5): DVKVTQSSRYLVKRTGEKVFLECVQDMDHENMFWYRQDPGLGLRLIYFSYDVKMKEKGDIPEGYSVSREKKERFSLILESASTNQTSMYLCASSTGQGANQPQHFGDGTRLSIL.

J is TRBJ2-7 and V is TRBV3-1 (or the pseudogene TRBV3-2); maybe TRBD2 (6 bases). The CDR3 has 16 residues. The V end was cut by 1 base, the J end by 0 bases, with 13 bases between. The germline CDR1 and CDR2 sequences are LGHDT and YNNKEL (reference sequence). CDR3 sequence reads: CASSQAFRDFSYEQYF. In DNA form, the CDR3 reads TGTGCCAGCAGCCAAGCCTTCCGGGACTTCTCCTACGAGCAGTACTTC.

This chain links TRBV5-8 with TRBJ2-7, with TRBD1 identical over 7 bases. The CDR3 covers 18 residues. Looked up from germline, CDR1 is SGHTS and CDR2 is YDEGEE. With 1 base clipped from V and 5 bases from J, the junction kept 18 bases outside the gene matches. CDR3 bases: TGTGCCAGCAGCTTGAGGACAGGCTATTTCAAAGACCCCCACGAGCAGTACTTC. Its protein product is CASSLRTGYFKDPHEQYF.

The chain combines TRBV29-1 with TRBJ1-1; D unclear. CDR3 length: 13 residues. Trimming removed 7 bases at V and 2 bases at J, with 14 bases between. In germline, CDR1 is SQVTM, CDR2 ANQGSEA. The CDR3 region is CSAGGQTNTEAFF. Here the CDR3 DNA reads TGCAGCGCCGGAGGGCAGACAAACACTGAAGCTTTCTTT.

The chain has TRBV28 and TRBJ2-7; D unresolved. The germline V gene has CDR1 MDHEN and CDR2 SYDVKM. Trimming cost V 3 bases and J 1 base, with 10 bases left between them. The CDR3 loop spans 14 amino acids. The CDR3 is CASSLGRPSYEQYF. The CDR3 nucleotides are TGTGCCAGCAGTTTGGGCAGGCCTTCCTACGAGCAGTACTTC.

The V call is TRBV12-3 or TRBV12-4, the J call TRBJ1-3; TRBD1 aligns across 7 bases. Trimming cost V 6 bases and J 5 bases; bases outside gene matches: 4. The CDR3 sequence is 13 residues long. The CDR3 loop reads CASSRDSRNTIYF. The CDR3 nucleotides are TGTGCCAGCAGCCGGGACAGTAGAAACACCATATATTTT.

V and J are TRBV11-3 and TRBJ2-7, with a possible D match to TRBD1 (6 bases). Between the trimmed V and J ends, which lost 6 bases and 3 bases, there was a span of 18 bases. CDR1 is SGHNT, CDR2 YENEEA, per germline. The CDR3 runs to 15 residues. As DNA, the CDR3 is TGTGCCAGCAGGGCTCGAGGGGGATCCTACTACGAGCAGTACTTC. Its protein is CASRARGGSYYEQYF.

As to this clone: At the DNA level, this CDR3 is encoded by other sequences in the same sample as well. This chain joins TRBV9 and TRBJ2-1, with D possibly being TRBD2 (5 bases). This CDR3 spans 14 amino acids. The V end was cut by 0 bases, the J end by 4 bases, with 8 bases between. CDR1 is SGDLS and CDR2 is YYNGEE in the germline V gene. CDR3 sequence: CASSVGTSYNEQFF. The CDR3 nucleotides read TGTGCCAGCAGCGTAGGGACTTCATACAATGAGCAGTTCTTC. Looking up the rest from reference TRBV9 and TRBJ2-1 gives the full variable domain: DSGVTQTPKHLITATGQRVTLRCSPRSGDLSVYWYQQSLDQGLQFLIQYYNGEERAKGNILERFSAQQFPDLHSELNLSSLELGDSALYFCASSVGTSYNEQFFGPGTRLTVL.

The rearrangement joins TRBV3-1 (or the pseudogene TRBV3-2) to TRBJ1-4, with TRBD1 identical over 8 bases. The germline V gene has CDR1 LGHDT and CDR2 YNNKEL (reference sequence). The CDR3 runs to 14 residues. The ends lost 4 bases at V and 6 bases at J; junction bases unmatched: 4. CDR3 in amino acids: CASSLRGLHEKLFF. CDR3 nucleotide sequence: TGTGCCAGCAGCCTCAGGGGGCTTCATGAAAAACTGTTTTTT.

The chain combines TRBV9 with TRBJ2-5, with 9 bases lining up with TRBD1. This CDR3 contains 15 residues. From germline, CDR1 is SGDLS and CDR2 YYNGEE. J was trimmed by 5 bases and V by 3 bases; bases with no gene match: 8. CDR3 DNA: TGTGCCAGCAGCGCCGGGACAGGGCTTCGGGAGACCCAGTACTTC. Protein product: CASSAGTGLRETQYF. The full variable domain, its missing parts supplied by reference TRBV9 and TRBJ2-5, is DSGVTQTPKHLITATGQRVTLRCSPRSGDLSVYWYQQSLDQGLQFLIQYYNGEERAKGNILERFSAQQFPDLHSELNLSSLELGDSALYFCASSAGTGLRETQYFGPGTRLLVL.

The V gene is TRBV19, the J gene TRBJ2-7, with 11 bases identical to TRBD1. CDR3 size: 14 residues. With V trimmed by 7 bases and J by 3 bases, 5 bases remained unmatched. Germline V gene data show CDR1 as LNHDA and CDR2 as SQIVND (reference sequence). CDR3 DNA sequence: TGTGCCAGTAAGGGGACAGGGGGGAACTACGAGCAGTACTTC. The encoded protein is CASKGTGGNYEQYF. The full variable domain, rest sourced from reference TRBV19 and TRBJ2-7, is DGGITQSPKYLFRKEGQNVTLSCEQNLNHDAMYWYRQDPGQGLRLIYYSQIVNDFQKGDIAEGYSVSREKKESFPLTVTSAQKNPTAFYLCASKGTGGNYEQYFGPGTRLTVT.

The chain has TRBV7-2 and TRBJ1-2; 7 bases fit TRBD1. V gave up 5 bases and J gave up 4 bases; unmatched junction bases: 7. The CDR3 has 14 residues. Germline V gene data show CDR1 as SGHTA and CDR2 as FQGNSA. For the CDR3, the DNA is TGTGCCAGCAGCCTACAGGGGTCGGCCTATGGCTACACCTTC. Amino acids: CASSLQGSAYGYTF.

This clone was detected a few times. The gene calls are TRBV7-2 and TRBJ2-5, with 12 bases lining up with TRBD2. The CDR3 is 18 amino acids. Germline V lookup: CDR1 SGHTA, CDR2 FQGNSA. After removal of 5 bases from V and 4 bases from J, the junction contained 14 bases not matched to a gene. CDR3 sequence: CASSPGGLAGGRRETQYF. CDR3 DNA: TGTGCCAGCAGCCCCGGCGGGCTAGCGGGAGGGAGGAGAGAGACCCAGTACTTC. Full variable domain (remainder filled in from reference TRBV7-2 and TRBJ2-5): GAGVSQSPSNKVTEKGKDVELRCDPISGHTALYWYRQSLGQGLEFLIYFQGNSAPDKSGLPSDRFSAERTGGSVSTLTIQRTQQEDSAVYLCASSPGGLAGGRRETQYFGPGTRLLVL.

The rearrangement uses TRBV28 and TRBJ2-2, with a weak D call TRBD2 (7 bases). Germline CDR1 MDHEN, CDR2 SYDVKM. Trimming pared 3 bases from V and 5 bases from J, leaving 22 bases between. The CDR3 consists of 18 residues. CDR3 protein: CASSFVRGGAYQTGELFF. DNA of the CDR3: TGTGCCAGCAGTTTTGTCAGGGGAGGGGCGTACCAAACCGGGGAGCTGTTTTTT.

The chain joins TRBV9 to TRBJ1-6; D ambiguous. Germline loops: CDR1 SGDLS, CDR2 YYNGEE. Trimming shortened V by 0 bases and J by 11 bases, and 12 bases separated the two germline ends. The CDR3 consists of 14 residues. The CDR3 region is CASSVASDSTPLHF. The CDR3 DNA reads TGTGCCAGCAGCGTAGCTTCCGATTCTACACCCCTCCACTTT. The whole variable domain, remainder taken from reference TRBV9 and TRBJ1-6, is DSGVTQTPKHLITATGQRVTLRCSPRSGDLSVYWYQQSLDQGLQFLIQYYNGEERAKGNILERFSAQQFPDLHSELNLSSLELGDSALYFCASSVASDSTPLHFGNGTRLTVT.

With regard to this clone: One end of the junction fails to match germline, which may point to a read error. The chain uses TRBV25-1 and TRBJ2-2; the D is unclear. CDR3 length: 13 amino acids. Germline CDR1 is MGHDK and CDR2 is SYGVNS. CDR3 region: CASNFGNSGELFF. The CDR3 DNA reads as TGTGCCAGCAATTTCGGAAACAGCGGGGAGCTGTTTTTT.

This clone was observed once. The CDR3 DNA reads as TGTGCCAGTAGTTATGAGGCATCAGGGGGAAACACCATATATTTT. Translated, it gives CASSYEASGGNTIYF. The genes are TRBV19 and TRBJ1-3, with a tentative D call TRBD1 (5 bases). V was cut by 5 bases and J by 4 bases, with 15 bases left in between. From germline, CDR1 is LNHDA and CDR2 SQIVND (reference sequence). This CDR3 contains 15 residues.

V and J are TRBV4-1 and TRBJ1-5, with TRBD1 identical over 11 bases. Trimming took 4 bases from V and 5 from J; bases not matched to a gene: 4. The CDR3 consists of 15 residues. Per germline, CDR1 MGHRA and CDR2 YSYEKL. The CDR3 nucleotides read TGCGCCAGCAGCCTAGAGGACAGGGGGCATCAGCCCCAGCATTTT. This sequence encodes CASSLEDRGHQPQHF.